The 15 T cell receptor beta chains presented below share a single source sample, sequenced in a study of T cells after yellow fever vaccination. TCRdb re-called the 5' RACE reads through MiXCR, storing one row per CDR3 protein. The sample has about 340,000 distinct CDR3 sequences; roughly 4.3% are singletons. The material sequenced was PBMCs, taken 5 days after the yellow fever booster vaccination. Source of these receptors: a man aged 18 to 30 who received the YFV17D yellow fever vaccine.

This clonotype has a handful of counts. The chain combines TRBV4-3 with TRBJ1-1; a weak D match, TRBD1 (5 bases). Germline V lookup: CDR1 LGHNA, CDR2 YSLEER. CDR3 length: 15 residues. V gave up 3 bases and J gave up 8 bases, with 19 bases separating them. The CDR3 is CASSQSLEGPSEAFF. In nucleotides, the CDR3 is TGCGCCAGCAGCCAGAGCCTCGAGGGGCCGTCCGAAGCTTTCTTT.

This clonotype was detected only a few times. J is TRBJ2-1 and V is TRBV7-2, with D uncertain. The CDR3 has 12 amino acids. Germline loops: CDR1 SGHTA, CDR2 FQGNSA. V was clipped by 0 bases and J by 8 bases, with 5 bases between them. The CDR3 nucleotides read TGTGCCAGCAGCTTAGCGCTAGATGAGCAGTTCTTC. Translated: CASSLALDEQFF.

This clonotype showed up just a few times. V usage is TRBV5-1 and J usage is TRBJ2-5; possibly TRBD1 or TRBD2 for D (5 bases each). V gave up 5 bases and J gave up 2 bases, with 13 bases separating them. This CDR3 spans 14 amino acids. CDR1 and CDR2 from the germline V gene are SGHRS and YFSETQ. The DNA for the CDR3 is TGCGCCAGCAGGTTCGGGACCTCACAAGAGACCCAGTACTTC. Its protein product is CASRFGTSQETQYF.

This clonotype has a count of ten or more. The genes are TRBV7-6 and TRBJ2-1, with D perhaps matching TRBD1 or TRBD2 (5 bases each). Germline V lookup: CDR1 SGHVS, CDR2 FNYEAQ. V was shortened by 2 bases and J by 2 bases, with 31 bases between the two germline ends. The CDR3 length is 22 residues. For the CDR3, the DNA is TGTGCCAGCAGCTTATATGGTTTGGTGGGACGAGGGGCAGGGATACCCTACAATGAGCAGTTCTTC. This sequence encodes CASSLYGLVGRGAGIPYNEQFF.

This clonotype was counted at least ten times. CDR3 in DNA: TGCGCCAGCAGCCTAAGACTTTACACAGATACGCAGTATTTT. Residues: CASSLRLYTDTQYF. The V and J genes are TRBV5-1 and TRBJ2-3, with unresolved D. The length of the CDR3 is 14 residues. Germline CDR1 is SGHRS and CDR2 is YFSETQ. The V end was cut by 4 bases, the J end by 2 bases, with 11 bases between.

This clonotype was recorded at least ten times. The chain is built from TRBV20-1 and TRBJ2-5; 8 positions match TRBD1. The CDR3 has 15 residues. CDR1 DFQATT and CDR2 SNEGSKA come from the germline V gene (reference sequence). V dropped 5 bases and J dropped 0; count of bases not matched to a gene: 8. For the CDR3, the DNA is TGCAGTGCTGCACAGGGGGGTATTTACCAAGAGACCCAGTACTTC. This encodes CSAAQGGIYQETQYF.

This clonotype was observed at least ten times. This chain joins TRBV5-5 and TRBJ2-7; no reliable D call. V lost 1 base and J 2 bases, leaving 10 bases between the germline ends. Germline CDR1 is SGHKS and CDR2 is YYEKEE (reference sequence). This CDR3 region has 14 residues. The CDR3 loop is CASSLPGDPYEQYF. CDR3 bases: TGTGCCAGCAGCTTGCCTGGGGATCCCTACGAGCAGTACTTC.

The CDR3, as DNA: TGTGCCAGCAGTTTGGCCGAGGCAGGGAAAAACATTCAGTACTTC. Amino acids: CASSLAEAGKNIQYF. The rearrangement uses TRBV28 and TRBJ2-4; D might be TRBD1 (5 bases). V lost 3 bases and J 4 bases, leaving 13 bases between the germline ends. In germline, CDR1 is MDHEN, CDR2 SYDVKM. The CDR3 loop spans 15 amino acids. The variable domain in full, completed from reference TRBV28 and TRBJ2-4, reads DVKVTQSSRYLVKRTGEKVFLECVQDMDHENMFWYRQDPGLGLRLIYFSYDVKMKEKGDIPEGYSVSREKKERFSLILESASTNQTSMYLCASSLAEAGKNIQYFGAGTRLSVL.

This clonotype was detected only a few times. This chain joins TRBV4-1 and TRBJ2-6; 7 nucleotides match TRBD1. J gave up 2 bases and V 4 bases, and 2 bases lay outside the gene matches. The CDR3 length is 15 residues. CDR1 and CDR2 from the germline V gene are MGHRA and YSYEKL. Here the CDR3 DNA reads TGCGCCAGCAGCCCGGGACAGCCTGGGGCCAACGTCCTGACTTTC. Amino acids: CASSPGQPGANVLTF.

This clonotype came up many times. The CDR3 spells CAITSGDTEAFF. CDR3 bases: TGTGCCATCACCTCGGGGGACACTGAAGCTTTCTTT. The V and J genes are TRBV10-3 and TRBJ1-1; perhaps TRBD1 as D (5 bases). Germline CDR1 and CDR2: ENHRY and SYGVKD. Trimming left V 7 bases short and J 3 bases short, with 9 bases between. The CDR3 is 12 amino acids.

This sequence joins TRBV6-5 and TRBJ2-7; 7 bases are shared with TRBD1. Germline CDR1 reads MNHEY; CDR2 reads SVGAGI. The CDR3 contains 16 residues. The J segment lost 2 bases and the V segment lost 3 bases, leaving 10 bases of the junction unmatched. CDR3: CASSYRSWDSTYEQYF. CDR3 in DNA: TGTGCCAGCAGTTATCGCTCTTGGGACAGTACCTACGAGCAGTACTTC.

This clonotype was observed at least ten times. This chain links TRBV7-9 with TRBJ2-3, with TRBD2 as a possible D gene (6 bases). With 3 bases removed from V and 4 bases from J, the gap between germline ends came to 17 bases. This CDR3 comprises 16 residues. Germline CDR1 and CDR2: SEHNR and FQNEAQ (reference sequence). This CDR3 reads CASSFWGDPRADTQYF. The DNA for the CDR3 is TGTGCCAGCAGCTTCTGGGGGGACCCGAGGGCAGATACGCAGTATTTT.

This clonotype was picked up a small number of times. The rearrangement uses TRBV27 and TRBJ2-3; perhaps TRBD1 as D (6 bases). The germline V gene has CDR1 MNHEY and CDR2 SMNVEV (reference sequence). This CDR3 has 18 residues. Trimming left V 5 bases short and J 2 bases short, with 23 bases between. CDR3 sequence (DNA): TGTGCCAGCAGTGTCCGCCGGACAGCAAGAGAAGTCACAGATACGCAGTATTTT. It translates to CASSVRRTAREVTDTQYF.

This clonotype was recorded many times. This rearrangement joins TRBV7-2 to TRBJ2-7; D is ambiguous. Looked up from germline, CDR1 is SGHTA and CDR2 is FQGNSA. CDR3 length equals 14 residues. V was cut by 5 bases and J by 5 bases, with 16 bases left in between. As DNA, the CDR3 is TGTGCCAGCAGCAGATCGGACGGCTACGACGAGCAGTACTTC. This codes for CASSRSDGYDEQYF.

This sequence joins TRBV19 and TRBJ1-2; 9 bases fit TRBD1. V gave up 4 bases and J gave up 5 bases; unmatched junction bases: 11. Germline CDR1 LNHDA, CDR2 SQIVND (reference sequence). The CDR3 runs to 16 residues. The CDR3 coding sequence is TGTGCCAGTAGTACCCTCAACATGGGACAGGGTTATGGCTACACCTTC. Translating it yields CASSTLNMGQGYGYTF.